This T cell receptor (beta chain) was obtained from a study of beta chain features in type 1 diabetes. Whole-study context: Healthy donors resembled patients in age, gender and cell yields. Study conclusions and caveats: All four CD4+ subsets of Type 1 diabetes patients contained TCRB CDR3s that were moderately but significantly shorter.

Reverse transcription of all isolated RNA meant that expressed TCRB transcripts were sequenced. Generated by immunoSEQ multiplex PCR, the TCRdb table keeps only in-frame clones and is missing some. The sample contains around 340,000 clones, around 9% of which appear only once. Comments on this clone: Its antigen remains unknown.

The V end lost 8 bases, the J end lost 0 bases, and 14 bases lay between the germline ends. The CDR3 length is 15 residues. The V gene's germline CDR1 is SGHTA and CDR2 FQGNSA. The sequence was collected from a man aged 25-45 years with type 1 diabetes. The chain combines TRBV7-2 with TRBJ1-3; D is unclear. The specimen sequenced was central memory CD4+ T cells from blood. CDR3 in DNA: TGTGCCAGCCAGCAGAGACTGAGCTCTGGAAACACCATATATTTT. Amino acid sequence: CASQQRLSSGNTIYF.